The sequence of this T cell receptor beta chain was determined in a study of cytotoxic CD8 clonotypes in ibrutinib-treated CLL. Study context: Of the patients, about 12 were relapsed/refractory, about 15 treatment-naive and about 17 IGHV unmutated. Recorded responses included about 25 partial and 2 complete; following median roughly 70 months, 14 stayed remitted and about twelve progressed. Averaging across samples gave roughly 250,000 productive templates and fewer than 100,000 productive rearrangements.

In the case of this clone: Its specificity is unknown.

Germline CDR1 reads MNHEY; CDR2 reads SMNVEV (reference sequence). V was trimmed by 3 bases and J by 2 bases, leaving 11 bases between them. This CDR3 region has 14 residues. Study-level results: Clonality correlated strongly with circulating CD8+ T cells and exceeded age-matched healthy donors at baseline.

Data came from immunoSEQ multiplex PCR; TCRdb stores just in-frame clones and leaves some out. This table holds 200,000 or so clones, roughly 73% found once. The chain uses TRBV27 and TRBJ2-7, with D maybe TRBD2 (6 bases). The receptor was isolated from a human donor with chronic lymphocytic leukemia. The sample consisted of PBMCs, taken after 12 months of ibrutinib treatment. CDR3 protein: CASSFRRGPYEQYF. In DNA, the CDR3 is TGTGCCAGCAGTTTCCGGCGGGGCCCCTACGAGCAGTACTTC.